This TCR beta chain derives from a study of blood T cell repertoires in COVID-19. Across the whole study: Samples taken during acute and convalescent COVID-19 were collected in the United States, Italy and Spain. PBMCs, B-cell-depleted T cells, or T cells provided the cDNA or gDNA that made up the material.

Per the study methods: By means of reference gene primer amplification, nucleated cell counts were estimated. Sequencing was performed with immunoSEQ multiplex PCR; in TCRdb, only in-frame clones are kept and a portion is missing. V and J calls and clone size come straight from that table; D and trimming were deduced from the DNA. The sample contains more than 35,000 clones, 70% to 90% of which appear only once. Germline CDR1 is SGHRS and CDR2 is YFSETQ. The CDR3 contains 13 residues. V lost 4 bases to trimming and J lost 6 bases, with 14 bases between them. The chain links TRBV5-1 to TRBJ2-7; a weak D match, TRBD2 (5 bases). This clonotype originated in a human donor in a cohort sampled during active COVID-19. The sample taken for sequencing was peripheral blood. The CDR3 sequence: CASSPIRGLEQYF. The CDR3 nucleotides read TGCGCCAGCAGCCCTATCCGGGGTCTCGAGCAGTACTTC.